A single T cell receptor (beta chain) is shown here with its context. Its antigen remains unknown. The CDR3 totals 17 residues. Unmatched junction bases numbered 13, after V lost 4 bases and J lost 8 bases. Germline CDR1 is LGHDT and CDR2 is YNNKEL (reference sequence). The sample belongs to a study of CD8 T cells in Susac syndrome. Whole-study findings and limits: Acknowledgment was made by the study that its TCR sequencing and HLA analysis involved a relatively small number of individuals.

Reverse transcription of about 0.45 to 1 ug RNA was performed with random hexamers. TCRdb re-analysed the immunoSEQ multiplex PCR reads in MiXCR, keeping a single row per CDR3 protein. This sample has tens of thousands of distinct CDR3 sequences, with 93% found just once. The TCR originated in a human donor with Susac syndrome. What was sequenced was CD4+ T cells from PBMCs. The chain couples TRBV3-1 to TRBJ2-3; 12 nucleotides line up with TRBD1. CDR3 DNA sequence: TGTGCCAGCAGCCCGAGTCCCGGGACAGGGGGCGGGGGTACGCAGTATTTT. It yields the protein CASSPSPGTGGGGTQYF.